The entry that follows covers one T cell receptor beta chain sequence. TCR alpha and beta CDR3 regions were amplified from RNA using iRepertoire nested multiplex PCR. TCRdb fed the multiplex PCR reads into MiXCR, producing one record per CDR3 protein. Here the sample spans about 130,000 distinct CDR3 sequences, around 25% being singletons. These data belong to a study of glioma-infiltrating T cells. This CDR3 is 14 amino acids long. Germline CDR1 is MNHEY and CDR2 is SVGEGT. Trimming removed 6 bases from V and 4 bases from J, with 15 bases in between. The receptor was derived from a human donor with low-grade glioma or glioblastoma, undergoing nonglioma brain surgery, or in good health (not recorded which). The sequencing sample was made of glioma tissue, nonneoplastic brain tissue, or PBMCs (not recorded which). This chain links TRBV6-2 or TRBV6-3 with TRBJ2-5; maybe TRBD1 (6 bases). DNA for the CDR3: TGTGCCAGCAGGCTCACAGGGTTGGCAGAGACCCAGTACTTC. Protein: CASRLTGLAETQYF.